Below are 14 T cell receptor beta chains sequenced from a single sample in a study of CD8+ T cells in alopecia areata. Treatment given: oral pan-JAK inhibitor, 5-10 mg twice daily. Following RNA extraction, reverse transcription yielded cDNA that acted as the sequencing template. The assay was immunoSEQ multiplex PCR, and TCRdb's table has in-frame clones only and misses some. Of some 190,000 clones in the sample, approximately 60% were seen once. The sequences come from CD4+ T cells sorted from blood, collected at week 4, from a patient treated with tofacitinib. These receptors were taken from a human donor with alopecia areata.

The chain combines TRBV5-1 with TRBJ2-5; TRBD1 aligns across 12 bases. The germline CDR1 and CDR2 sequences are SGHRS and YFSETQ. This CDR3 is built from 16 residues. After removal of 0 bases from V and 4 bases from J, the junction contained 4 bases not matched to a gene. The CDR3 DNA sequence: TGCGCCAGCAGCTTGGCGGGACAGGGGGCAGCAGAGACCCAGTACTTC. It codes for CASSLAGQGAAETQYF.

V usage is TRBV6-5 and J usage is TRBJ2-7; 12 nucleotides align to TRBD2. CDR3 length: 16 amino acids. Unmatched junction bases numbered 5, after V lost 2 bases and J lost 3 bases. Germline V gene data show CDR1 as MNHEY and CDR2 as SVGAGI. CDR3 protein: CASSYVRTSGNYEQYF. The CDR3 region has the DNA TGTGCCAGCAGTTACGTACGGACTAGCGGGAACTACGAGCAGTACTTC.

V gene TRBV7-9 combines with J gene TRBJ2-7; possibly TRBD2 for D (6 bases). The germline V and J ends were trimmed by 10 bases and 7 bases, with 23 bases remaining between them. This CDR3 is built from 14 residues. Germline values: CDR1 SEHNR, CDR2 FQNEAQ (reference sequence). CDR3 coding DNA: TGTGCCACCGCTCAACTGACTAGTCCCGGGGAGCAGTACTTC. It codes for CATAQLTSPGEQYF. Based on the CDR3 plus reference TRBV7-9 and TRBJ2-7, the full variable domain is DTGVSQNPRHKITKRGQNVTFRCDPISEHNRLYWYRQTLGQGPEFLTYFQNEAQLEKSRLLSDRFSAERPKGSFSTLEIQRTEQGDSAMYLCATAQLTSPGEQYFGPGTRLTVT.

The V call is TRBV2, the J call TRBJ1-5; unclear D gene. Trimming took off 7 bases at V and 0 bases at J, with 10 bases between the two ends. Looked up from germline, CDR1 is SNHLY and CDR2 is FYNNEI. The CDR3 sequence is 14 residues long. CDR3 bases: TGTGCCAGCAAAAGCCTAGATAGCAATCAGCCCCAGCATTTT. Amino acids: CASKSLDSNQPQHF.

The chain couples TRBV11-3 to TRBJ2-2; D remains unclear. Deletions cut 5 bases from V and 4 bases from J, with 14 bases between. Germline CDR1 is SGHNT and CDR2 is YENEEA. The CDR3 length is 15 residues. CDR3: CASSPGPPITGELFF. CDR3 sequence (DNA): TGTGCCAGCAGCCCAGGCCCCCCAATCACCGGGGAGCTGTTTTTT.

V gene TRBV30 combines with J gene TRBJ2-1; D possibly corresponds to TRBD2 (5 bases). Looked up from germline, CDR1 is GTSNPN and CDR2 is SVGIG (reference sequence). Trimming pared 0 bases from V and 3 bases from J, leaving 12 bases between. CDR3 size: 15 residues. CDR3 sequence: CAWSVRTGNYNEQFF. CDR3 nucleotides: TGTGCCTGGAGTGTACGAACGGGGAACTACAATGAGCAGTTCTTC.

The rearrangement links TRBV29-1 to TRBJ1-1, with TRBD1 matching 7 bases. The CDR3 spans 12 residues. With V trimmed by 7 bases and J by 3 bases, 5 bases remained unmatched. CDR1 and CDR2 from the germline V gene are SQVTM and ANQGSEA. CDR3 in amino acids: CSGSTGYTEAFF. The CDR3, as DNA: TGCAGCGGCTCGACAGGGTACACTGAAGCTTTCTTT.

This clone was seen more than once but under ten times. The V gene is TRBV28, the J gene TRBJ2-6; D might be TRBD2 (5 bases). The V and J ends lost 3 bases and 3 bases respectively, with 12 bases between them. Germline V CDR1 and CDR2: MDHEN, SYDVKM. The CDR3 loop spans 16 amino acids. The CDR3 DNA reads TGTGCCAGCAGTTTTAAGCGGTGGGGTGGGGCCAACGTCCTGACTTTC. Translated, it gives CASSFKRWGGANVLTF.

This sequence joins TRBV4-1 and TRBJ1-2; a possible D gene is TRBD1 (6 bases). CDR3 size: 17 residues. V dropped 0 bases and J dropped 2 bases, with 16 bases sitting between them. From germline, CDR1 is MGHRA and CDR2 YSYEKL. CDR3 nucleotide sequence: TGCGCCAGCAGCCAAGATCGGGGCCGGGGGCCAAACTATGGCTACACCTTC. It specifies CASSQDRGRGPNYGYTF.

This clone has a single count. The chain carries TRBV29-1 and TRBJ1-2, with 8 positions matching TRBD1. This CDR3 has 15 amino acids. The junction had 7 bases not matched to a gene; V was cut back by 0 bases and J by 4 bases. Germline CDR1 reads SQVTM; CDR2 reads ANQGSEA. The CDR3 bases are TGCAGCGTTGAAGAGCGGCTCACAGGGGGCTATGGCTACACCTTC. It yields the protein CSVEERLTGGYGYTF. The full variable domain, completed using reference TRBV29-1 and TRBJ1-2, is SAVISQKPSRDICQRGTSLTIQCQVDSQVTMMFWYRQQPGQSLTLIATANQGSEATYESGFVIDKFPISRPNLTFSTLTVSNMSPEDSSIYLCSVEERLTGGYGYTFGSGTRLTVV.

The chain joins TRBV9 to TRBJ1-2; D not certain. This CDR3 is 15 amino acids long. Germline-derived CDR1 and CDR2 are SGDLS and YYNGEE. V was clipped by 2 bases and J by 5 bases, with 16 bases between them. The CDR3 protein is CASSVESVGRYGYTF. The CDR3, as DNA: TGTGCCAGCAGCGTCGAATCAGTGGGTCGTTATGGCTACACCTTC.

This chain links TRBV11-2 with TRBJ2-6; D is ambiguous. Between the trimmed V and J ends, which lost 5 bases and 0 bases, there was a span of 8 bases. Germline CDR1 is SGHAT and CDR2 is FQNNGV. The CDR3 consists of 15 residues. The chain's CDR3 is CASSTPGSGANVLTF. CDR3 DNA sequence: TGTGCCAGCAGCACCCCGGGCTCTGGGGCCAACGTCCTGACTTTC.

The chain has TRBV9 and TRBJ2-7; 11 bases align to TRBD1. Per germline, CDR1 SGDLS and CDR2 YYNGEE. The CDR3 runs 16 residues. Trimming took 0 bases from V and 7 from J; bases not matched to a gene: 9. For the CDR3, the DNA is TGTGCCAGCAGCGTAGGGGTCGGACAGGGGGCGAGGGAGCAGTACTTC. It encodes CASSVGVGQGAREQYF.

The chain links TRBV15 to TRBJ2-5; possibly TRBD1 or TRBD2 for D (5 bases each). V lost 0 bases, J lost 2 bases, and 13 bases lay in between. The CDR3 covers 16 residues. Germline CDR1 reads LNHNV; CDR2 reads YYDKDF (reference sequence). The CDR3 DNA is TGTGCCACCAGCAGAGATGGTTGGGGACGGCAAGAGACCCAGTACTTC. Residues: CATSRDGWGRQETQYF.